This TCR beta chain was recovered during a study of metastatic and nonmetastatic thyroid tumors. Whole-study context: Patients with malignant and benign thyroid disease provided blood and tumor or nodule tissue, whose repertoires were compared.

Patients were all untreated before their thyroid surgery. Methods used by the authors: The study built a papillary thyroid cancer distant-metastasis classifier from CDR3 differences across clinicopathological groups. TCRdb redid the clone calls on the PCR reads using MiXCR. The V and J calls shown here were made by TCRdb, not taken from the authors' results. The profile shows 7,700 or so clones, just under 30% of them singletons. This clone was counted many times. Material: tumor tissue. This TCR came from a female donor with papillary thyroid cancer or a benign thyroid nodule (not recorded which). Some clones in this sample may be carry-over from other donors' samples.

The CDR3 loop is CASSVGGTKQVGQFF. CDR3 bases: TGTGCCAGCAGCGTAGGAGGGACTAAGCAAGTGGGGCAGTTCTTC. This chain links TRBV9 with TRBJ2-1; TRBD2 matches 7 bases. CDR1 and CDR2 (germline): SGDLS, YYNGEE. This CDR3 contains 15 residues. With 0 bases clipped from V and 12 bases from J, the junction kept 12 bases outside the gene matches.